Below are 10 T cell receptor beta chains sequenced from a single sample in a study of T cell responses to AZD1222 COVID-19 vaccine. Assay: immunoSEQ multiplex PCR; the TCRdb copy retains only in-frame clones and omits some. Of some 120,000 clones listed, 85% to 90% are singletons. The sequenced sample was peripheral blood, obtained on day 0 of AZD1222 vaccination. These receptors all come from an adult in good health.

The chain employs TRBV6-2 or TRBV6-3 and TRBJ2-7; D remains ambiguous. The CDR3 extends over 11 amino acids. Germline V CDR1 and CDR2: MNHEY, SVGEGT. V was pared by 5 bases and J by 6 bases, with 8 bases between. The CDR3 region is CASSQSSEQYF. Written as DNA, the CDR3 is TGTGCCAGCAGTCAATCTAGCGAGCAGTACTTC.

V is TRBV5-1 and J is TRBJ1-1; D is ambiguous. The CDR3 covers 15 residues. Deletions cut 2 bases from V and 5 bases from J, with 16 bases between. Germline V gene lookup returns CDR1 SGHRS and CDR2 YFSETQ. CDR3 amino acids: CASSFTEGKETEAFF. CDR3 nucleotide sequence: TGCGCCAGCAGCTTTACCGAGGGTAAGGAGACTGAAGCTTTCTTT.

This chain links TRBV5-4 with TRBJ2-1; 12 bases agree with TRBD2. The CDR3 loop spans 20 amino acids. The ends lost 4 bases at V and 1 base at J; junction bases unmatched: 15. Per the germline V gene, CDR1 is SGHNT and CDR2 is YYREEE (reference sequence). As DNA, the CDR3 is TGTGCCAGCAGCCCCCCCCTAGCGGGGGGGCAGTTGGCGTCCTACAATGAGCAGTTCTTC. This encodes CASSPPLAGGQLASYNEQFF.

V gene TRBV5-6 combines with J gene TRBJ1-2; D is undetermined. CDR1 and CDR2 from the germline V gene are SGHDT and YYEEEE. This CDR3 has 14 residues. V lost 1 base to trimming and J lost 4 bases, with 11 bases between them. CDR3 amino acids: CASSLWQKGYGYTF. CDR3 coding DNA: TGTGCCAGCAGCTTGTGGCAGAAAGGCTATGGCTACACCTTC.

The V call is TRBV14, the J call TRBJ2-7; D ambiguous. Trimming removed 5 bases at V and 0 bases at J, with 8 bases between. The germline V gene encodes CDR1 SGHDN and CDR2 FVKESK. The CDR3 runs to 13 residues. CDR3 in DNA: TGTGCCAGCAGCTTCGTCGGCTCCTACGAGCAGTACTTC. It codes for CASSFVGSYEQYF.

This clone came up once. The chain links TRBV13 to TRBJ1-4; the D is unclear. V lost 6 bases, J lost 4 bases, and 12 bases lay in between. Germline CDR1 PRHDT, CDR2 FYEKMQ (reference sequence). CDR3 length: 14 amino acids. This CDR3 reads CASSYGRFNEKLFF. Here the CDR3 DNA reads TGTGCCAGCAGTTATGGACGGTTTAATGAAAAACTGTTTTTT.

This rearrangement joins TRBV27 to TRBJ1-1; D is unresolved. The germline CDR1 and CDR2 sequences are MNHEY and SMNVEV (reference sequence). The length of the CDR3 is 13 residues. Deletions cut 6 bases from V and 5 bases from J, with 13 bases between. The chain's CDR3 is CASRSRMGTEAFF. CDR3 in DNA: TGTGCCAGCAGGTCCCGTATGGGGACTGAAGCTTTCTTT.

The chain joins TRBV7-9 to TRBJ1-4; 7 nucleotides agree with TRBD1. The CDR3 consists of 15 residues. Trimming cost V 5 bases and J 6 bases; bases outside gene matches: 9. Germline loops: CDR1 SEHNR, CDR2 FQNEAQ (reference sequence). CDR3 nucleotides: TGTGCCAGCAGCCGGACGGGACAGTTGGATGAAAAACTGTTTTTT. Its translation is CASSRTGQLDEKLFF.

This rearrangement joins TRBV19 to TRBJ2-7, with 9 bases fitting TRBD1. Germline CDR1 is LNHDA and CDR2 is SQIVND (reference sequence). CDR3 length equals 16 residues. J was trimmed by 0 bases and V by 6 bases; bases with no gene match: 9. CDR3 sequence: CASRDRGLGSSYEQYF. CDR3 DNA: TGTGCCAGTAGGGACAGGGGCTTGGGGAGCTCCTACGAGCAGTACTTC.

This clone was detected only once. The rearrangement links TRBV29-1 to TRBJ2-1, with 12 bases matching TRBD1. The germline CDR1 and CDR2 sequences are SQVTM and ANQGSEA. CDR3 length: 13 amino acids. J was trimmed by 8 bases and V by 7 bases; bases with no gene match: 6. The CDR3 is CSAPGQGAYEQFF. In DNA form, the CDR3 reads TGCAGCGCTCCGGGACAGGGGGCATATGAGCAGTTCTTC.